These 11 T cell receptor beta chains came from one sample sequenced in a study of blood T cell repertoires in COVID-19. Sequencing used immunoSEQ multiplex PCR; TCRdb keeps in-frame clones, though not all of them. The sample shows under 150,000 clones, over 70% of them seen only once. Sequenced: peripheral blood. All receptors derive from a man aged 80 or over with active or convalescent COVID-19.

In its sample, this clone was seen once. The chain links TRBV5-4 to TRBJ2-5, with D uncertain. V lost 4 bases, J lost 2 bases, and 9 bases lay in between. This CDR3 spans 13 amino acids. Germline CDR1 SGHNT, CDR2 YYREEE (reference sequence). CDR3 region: CASSQTYQETQYF. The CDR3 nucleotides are TGTGCCAGCAGCCAAACATATCAAGAGACCCAGTACTTC.

CDR3: CASSPGSGETQYF. The CDR3 nucleotides are TGTGCCAGCTCACCGGGCTCAGGAGAGACCCAGTACTTC. The chain carries TRBV18 and TRBJ2-5; D gene ambiguous. This CDR3 contains 13 residues. The germline CDR1 and CDR2 sequences are KGHSH and LQKENI. V lost 3 bases and J lost 4, with 9 bases in between.

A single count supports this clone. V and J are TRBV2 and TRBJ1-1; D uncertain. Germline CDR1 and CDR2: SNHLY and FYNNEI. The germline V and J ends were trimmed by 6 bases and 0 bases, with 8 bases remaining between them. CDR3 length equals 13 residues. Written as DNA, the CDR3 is TGTGCCAGCAGAACGGTTATGAACACTGAAGCTTTCTTT. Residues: CASRTVMNTEAFF.

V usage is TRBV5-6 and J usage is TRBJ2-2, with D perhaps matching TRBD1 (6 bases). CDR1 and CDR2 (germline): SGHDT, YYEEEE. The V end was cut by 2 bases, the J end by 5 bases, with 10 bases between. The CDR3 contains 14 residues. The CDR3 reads CASSFQGRTGELFF. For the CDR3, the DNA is TGTGCCAGCAGCTTCCAGGGGCGGACCGGGGAGCTGTTTTTT.

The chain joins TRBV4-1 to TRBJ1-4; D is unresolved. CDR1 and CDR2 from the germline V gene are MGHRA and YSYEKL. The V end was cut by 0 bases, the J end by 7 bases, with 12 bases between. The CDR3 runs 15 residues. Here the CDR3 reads CASSQDRGYSEKLFF. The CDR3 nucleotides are TGCGCCAGCAGCCAAGATCGGGGATACAGTGAAAAACTGTTTTTT.

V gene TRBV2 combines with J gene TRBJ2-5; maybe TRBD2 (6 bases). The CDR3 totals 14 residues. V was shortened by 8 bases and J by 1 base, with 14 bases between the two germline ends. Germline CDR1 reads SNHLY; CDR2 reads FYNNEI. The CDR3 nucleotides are TGTGCCAGCCAAGCGGACGGGGGCCAAGAGACCCAGTACTTC. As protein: CASQADGGQETQYF.

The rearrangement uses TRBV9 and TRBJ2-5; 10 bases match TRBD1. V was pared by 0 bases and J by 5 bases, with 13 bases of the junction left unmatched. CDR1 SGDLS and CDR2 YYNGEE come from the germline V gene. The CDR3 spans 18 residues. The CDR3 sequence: CASSVAPPDRGFLETQYF. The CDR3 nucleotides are TGTGCCAGCAGCGTAGCTCCACCGGACAGGGGGTTTTTGGAGACCCAGTACTTC.

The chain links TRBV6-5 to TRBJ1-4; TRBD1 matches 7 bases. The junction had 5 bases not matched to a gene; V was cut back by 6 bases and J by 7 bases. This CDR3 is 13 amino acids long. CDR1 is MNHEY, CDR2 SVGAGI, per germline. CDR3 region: CASRRQGGEKLFF. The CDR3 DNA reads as TGTGCCAGCAGAAGACAGGGTGGTGAAAAACTGTTTTTT.

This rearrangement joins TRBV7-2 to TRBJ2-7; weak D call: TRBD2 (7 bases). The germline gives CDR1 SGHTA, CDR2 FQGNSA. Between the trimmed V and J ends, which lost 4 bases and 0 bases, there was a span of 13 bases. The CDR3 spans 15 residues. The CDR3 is CASSSVGGDSYEQYF. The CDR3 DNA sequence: TGTGCCAGCAGCTCGGTAGGGGGGGACTCCTACGAGCAGTACTTC. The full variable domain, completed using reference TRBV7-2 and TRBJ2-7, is GAGVSQSPSNKVTEKGKDVELRCDPISGHTALYWYRQSLGQGLEFLIYFQGNSAPDKSGLPSDRFSAERTGGSVSTLTIQRTQQEDSAVYLCASSSVGGDSYEQYFGPGTRLTVT.

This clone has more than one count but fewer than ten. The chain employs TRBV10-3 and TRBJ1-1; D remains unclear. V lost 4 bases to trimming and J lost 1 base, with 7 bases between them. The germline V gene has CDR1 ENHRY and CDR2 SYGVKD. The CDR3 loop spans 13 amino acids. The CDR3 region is CAISGYTNTEAFF. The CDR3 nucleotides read TGTGCCATCAGTGGATACACGAACACTGAAGCTTTCTTT.

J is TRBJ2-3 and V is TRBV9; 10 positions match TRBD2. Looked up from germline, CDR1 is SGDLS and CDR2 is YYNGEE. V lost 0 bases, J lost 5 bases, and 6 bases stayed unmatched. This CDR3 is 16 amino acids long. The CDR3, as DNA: TGTGCCAGCAGCGTAGGAGCGGGGGGGCGGATAGATACGCAGTATTTT. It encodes CASSVGAGGRIDTQYF.